This T cell receptor beta chain came from a study of OX40 agonist ivuxolimab in advanced cancers. Study in general: Treatment of patients was with ivuxolimab, an agonistic anti-OX40 (CD134) antibody.

Produced via immunoSEQ multiplex PCR; TCRdb's table is partial and in-frame only. The sample has approximately 71,000 clones, 84% seen once; the top ten hold less than 0.9%. The study, taken as a whole, reports: There were, on average, more expanded clones in CD8+ T cells than in CD4+.

The length of the CDR3 is 13 residues. Trimming removed 6 bases from V and 1 base from J, with 7 bases in between. CDR1 and CDR2 (germline): MNHNS, SASEGT. Comments on this clone: Its antigen is currently unknown.

This clonotype originated in an adult with an advanced solid tumor such as melanoma, head and neck, liver or kidney cancer. This chain links TRBV6-1 with TRBJ1-5; D gene unclear. Sample: CD4+ or CD8+ T cells sorted from blood, taken in a trial of the OX40 agonist ivuxolimab. This CDR3 reads CASSPNSNQPQHF. CDR3 DNA: TGTGCCAGCAGCCCCAACAGCAATCAGCCCCAGCATTTT.